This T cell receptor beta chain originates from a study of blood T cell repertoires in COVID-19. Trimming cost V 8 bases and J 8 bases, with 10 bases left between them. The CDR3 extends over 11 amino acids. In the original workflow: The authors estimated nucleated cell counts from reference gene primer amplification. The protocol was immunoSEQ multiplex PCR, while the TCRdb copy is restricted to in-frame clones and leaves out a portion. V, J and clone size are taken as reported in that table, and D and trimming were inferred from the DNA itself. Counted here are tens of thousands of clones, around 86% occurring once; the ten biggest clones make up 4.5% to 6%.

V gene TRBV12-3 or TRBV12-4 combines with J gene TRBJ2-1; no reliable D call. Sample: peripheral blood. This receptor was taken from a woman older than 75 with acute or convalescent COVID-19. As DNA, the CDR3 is TGTGCCAGCGGCGGTCATGATGAGCAGTTCTTC. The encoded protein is CASGGHDEQFF.